These T cell receptor beta chains were read from a single sample in a study of blood T cells in healthy people across ages. From the 5' RACE reads, TCRdb called clonotypes with MiXCR, one entry per CDR3 protein. The sample lists 1.5 million to 1.8 million distinct CDR3 sequences; approximately 43% were seen once. Sequenced input: blood. The receptors derive from a woman younger than 30 in good health. The CDR3 runs from the conserved cysteine through the conserved F or W. The order of the fields is J gene, clone size, D gene, V gene, CDR3 protein, CDR3 DNA. The D gene is left open where the match is weak. The size field is filled for only some rows; it gives once, few, many or a size class.

>TRBJ2-3|NA|NA|TRBV28
CASSFRGLTLTDTQYF
TGTGCCAGCAGTTTTCGGGGCCTAACCCTCACAGATACGCAGTATTTT
>TRBJ2-5|NA|TRBD2|TRBV20-1
CSAITSGRAPQETQYF
TGCAGTGCCATAACTAGCGGGAGGGCACCACAAGAGACCCAGTACTTC
>TRBJ2-7|NA|NA|TRBV27
CASSSIFRGRGKQYF
TGTGCCAGCAGTTCCATCTTCCGGGGCCGTGGGAAGCAGTACTTC
>TRBJ1-1|once|NA|TRBV12-3/TRBV12-4
CASKHRSNTEAFF
TGTGCCAGCAAGCATCGATCGAACACTGAAGCTTTCTTT
>TRBJ2-1|few|NA|TRBV20-1
CSARDPRAGHNEQFF
TGCAGTGCTAGAGATCCGCGGGCGGGTCACAATGAGCAGTTCTTC
>TRBJ2-5|NA|TRBD1|TRBV7-2
CASSVGQGRKTQYF
TGTGCCAGCAGCGTAGGACAGGGGAGGAAGACCCAGTACTTC
>TRBJ2-1|NA|TRBD2|TRBV4-3
CASSQDWASGYNEQFF
TGCGCCAGCAGCCAAGATTGGGCTAGCGGCTACAATGAGCAGTTCTTC
>TRBJ1-1|NA|NA|TRBV27
CASSLYGTQNTEAFF
TGTGCCAGCAGTTTATATGGGACACAGAACACTGAAGCTTTCTTT
>TRBJ1-1|few|TRBD1|TRBV20-1
CSAGTAKSRAFF
TGCAGTGCTGGGACAGCAAAAAGTAGAGCTTTCTTT
>TRBJ1-2|few|NA|TRBV20-1
CSARGSVMTIHPYGYTF
TGCAGTGCTAGAGGCTCGGTTATGACTATACACCCGTATGGCTACACCTTC
>TRBJ2-7|few|NA|TRBV29-1
CSVEWGHEQYF
TGCAGCGTTGAGTGGGGCCACGAGCAGTACTTC
>TRBJ1-2|NA|NA|TRBV18
CASSGMGVPNYGYTF
TGTGCCAGCTCAGGAATGGGGGTTCCCAACTATGGCTACACCTTC
>TRBJ2-1|few|TRBD2|TRBV12-3/TRBV12-4
CASSRLAGGGNEQFF
TGTGCCAGCAGCCGACTAGCGGGGGGTGGTAATGAGCAGTTCTTC
>TRBJ1-1|NA|TRBD1|TRBV7-2
CASSDPTGGQTEAFF
TGTGCCAGCAGCGATCCGACAGGGGGGCAGACTGAAGCTTTCTTT
>TRBJ2-5|few|NA|TRBV7-9
CASSLQLGEETQYF
TGTGCCAGCAGCTTACAGCTCGGGGAAGAGACCCAGTACTTC